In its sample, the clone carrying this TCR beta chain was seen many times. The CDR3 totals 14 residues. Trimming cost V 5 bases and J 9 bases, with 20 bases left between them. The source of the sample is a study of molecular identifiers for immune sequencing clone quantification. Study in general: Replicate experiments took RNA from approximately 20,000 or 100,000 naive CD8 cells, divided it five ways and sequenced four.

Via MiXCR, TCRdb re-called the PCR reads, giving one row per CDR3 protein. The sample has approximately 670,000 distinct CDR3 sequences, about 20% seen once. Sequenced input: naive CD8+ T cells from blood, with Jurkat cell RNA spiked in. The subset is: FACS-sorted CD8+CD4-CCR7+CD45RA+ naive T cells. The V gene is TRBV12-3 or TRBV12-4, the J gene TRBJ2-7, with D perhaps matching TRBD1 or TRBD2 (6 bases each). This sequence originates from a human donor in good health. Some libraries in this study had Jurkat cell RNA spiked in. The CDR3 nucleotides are TGTGCCAGCAGTGCGACCCTCAGGGGAGGTGGGCAGTACTTC. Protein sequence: CASSATLRGGGQYF.